Listed below are T cell receptor beta chains from one sample, sequenced in a study of T-cell reconstitution after alpha-beta-depleted transplantation in children. TCRdb called the PCR reads again in MiXCR, with one record for every CDR3 protein. The profile shows roughly 570,000 distinct CDR3 sequences, 27% of them singletons. Sequenced material: PBMCs, taken before TCRalphabeta/CD19-depleted stem cell transplant. The source of these receptors is a boy under three years old with Wiskott-Aldrich syndrome, due to receive a stem cell transplant. CDR3s include the opening cysteine and the closing phenylalanine or tryptophan. The order of the fields is V gene, clone size, J gene, D gene, CDR3 DNA, CDR3 protein. D genes are given only for firm matches. Clone size is not always given. Where it is, it says once, few, many or a class for expanded clones.

>TRBV5-1|few|TRBJ1-4|TRBD1
TGCGCCAGCAGCTTAGGGACAGGGCCAACAACTAATGAAAAACTGTTTTTT
CASSLGTGPTTNEKLFF
>TRBV28|NA|TRBJ2-3|NA
TGTGCCAGCAGGCCCTCGCGGGGGCGCCGGACAGATACGCAGTATTTT
CASRPSRGRRTDTQYF
>TRBV3-1|few|TRBJ2-7|NA
TGTGCCAGCAGCCAAGATTTTGGCCGTTCTCACGAGCAGTACTTC
CASSQDFGRSHEQYF
>TRBV28|NA|TRBJ2-3|TRBD2
TGTGCCGTCAGGAGCGGGGGAACAGATACGCAGTATTTT
CAVRSGGTDTQYF
>TRBV20-1|NA|TRBJ2-1|NA
TGCAGTGCTAGGGGACAAACTAAGCAGTTCTTC
CSARGQTKQFF
>TRBV20-1|NA|TRBJ1-1|TRBD1
TGCAGTGCTTGGGACAGGGGGAACACTGAAGCTTTCTTT
CSAWDRGNTEAFF
>TRBV20-1|NA|TRBJ2-5|TRBD1
TGCAGTGCTAGAGAGGACAGGGGAAGGACCCAGTACTTC
CSAREDRGRTQYF
>TRBV7-2|few|TRBJ2-2|NA
TGTGCCAGCAGCTCCCCCCGGGAGCTGTTTTTT
CASSSPRELFF
>TRBV7-2|NA|TRBJ1-2|NA
TGTGCCAGCAGCTTACTAGGATTGGCCTATGGCTACACCTTC
CASSLLGLAYGYTF
>TRBV12-3/TRBV12-4|NA|TRBJ2-1|TRBD2
TGTGCCAGCAGCCGCCGGGGGGGCGATGAGCAGTTCTTC
CASSRRGGDEQFF
>TRBV11-2|few|TRBJ2-1|TRBD2
TGTGCCAGCAGCTTATTAGCGGGAAGTGAGCAGTTCTTC
CASSLLAGSEQFF
>TRBV5-1|few|TRBJ1-5|NA
TGCGCCAGCAGTCCTGACCCGGGAAGGAATCAGCCCCAGCATTTT
CASSPDPGRNQPQHF
>TRBV5-6|few|TRBJ2-5|NA
TGTGCCAGCAGCTTACGCAGGGGAGAGGGTCAAGAGACCCAGTACTTC
CASSLRRGEGQETQYF
>TRBV12-3/TRBV12-4|few|TRBJ2-7|NA
TGTGCCAGCAGTTGGGGCATCGCCTCCTACGAGCAGTACTTC
CASSWGIASYEQYF
>TRBV29-1|NA|TRBJ2-3|TRBD2
TGCAGCGTTGCGCGCCAGCGGGACCCGGGCGATACGCAGTATTTT
CSVARQRDPGDTQYF
>TRBV20-1|NA|TRBJ1-1|NA
TGCAGTGCTAGGGGTTGGCAGACTGAAGCTTTCTTT
CSARGWQTEAFF
>TRBV5-5|NA|TRBJ1-5|NA
TGTGCCAGCAGCTTGGTGGCAGGCGGGGGGGATCAGCCCCAGCATTTT
CASSLVAGGGDQPQHF
>TRBV10-3|NA|TRBJ2-1|TRBD2
TGTGCTTCATCAGCCGGGGAGGGGTTAGTCTCCTACAATGAGCAGTTCTTC
CASSAGEGLVSYNEQFF
>TRBV5-1|NA|TRBJ2-2|NA
TGCGCCAGCAGCTTGTTGGGGGCCCGAGAAACCGGGGAGCTGTTTTTT
CASSLLGARETGELFF
>TRBV4-1|NA|TRBJ1-2|NA
TGCGCCAGCAGCCAAGTGGCCGGCCATAACTATGGCTACACCTTC
CASSQVAGHNYGYTF
>TRBV20-1|NA|TRBJ2-3|TRBD2
TGCAGTGCTAGAGATATTCTAGCGGGAGTAGGAGATACGCAGTATTTT
CSARDILAGVGDTQYF
>TRBV20-1|NA|TRBJ1-5|NA
TGCAGTGCTAGTTGGGGGCCCGGTCAGCCCCAGCATTTT
CSASWGPGQPQHF
>TRBV5-1|few|TRBJ1-2|NA
TGCGCCAGCAGCAACCCTGGGACATTGTCTAACTATGGCTACACCTTC
CASSNPGTLSNYGYTF
>TRBV5-1|few|TRBJ2-1|TRBD2
TGCGCCAGCAGCGTGGGTAGCGGGCGCGAAAATGAGCAGTTCTTC
CASSVGSGRENEQFF
>TRBV12-3/TRBV12-4|NA|TRBJ1-2|NA
TGTGCCAGCAGTTTTGGCAACCCAACCGGGACGCACTATGGCTACACCTTC
CASSFGNPTGTHYGYTF
>TRBV5-1|NA|TRBJ2-5|NA
TGCGCCAGCAGCTTGGGCCCGGGGGAAGAGACCCAGTACTTC
CASSLGPGEETQYF
>TRBV5-1|NA|TRBJ2-3|NA
TGCGCCAGCAGCTTTTCTCCCGGAGATACGCAGTATTTT
CASSFSPGDTQYF
>TRBV7-8|NA|TRBJ2-3|NA
TGTGCCAGCAGCACCCGCCGCGTGAGCACAGATACGCAGTATTTT
CASSTRRVSTDTQYF
>TRBV5-1|few|TRBJ2-1|NA
TGCGCCAGCAGCACGCCTAGCGATGAGCAGTTCTTC
CASSTPSDEQFF
>TRBV29-1|NA|TRBJ1-4|TRBD1
TGCAGCGCTGAGACAGGGAAAGGGGAAAAACTGTTTTTT
CSAETGKGEKLFF
>TRBV5-6|NA|TRBJ1-4|NA
TGTGCCAGCAGCTCCCGACGGCAGCGGCCTAATGAAAAACTGTTTTTT
CASSSRRQRPNEKLFF
>TRBV5-6|NA|TRBJ2-5|NA
TGTGCCAGCAGCCGGACTGGGTGGGAGACCCAGTACTTC
CASSRTGWETQYF
>TRBV10-1|NA|TRBJ1-1|NA
TGCGCCAGCAGTGAGCATTTAGGACCACCGCCTGAAGCTTTCTTT
CASSEHLGPPPEAFF
>TRBV10-3|NA|TRBJ1-1|TRBD1
TGTGCCACCAGGACAGGGCAGAACACTGAAGCTTTCTTT
CATRTGQNTEAFF
>TRBV5-5|few|TRBJ2-7|TRBD1
TGTGCCAGCAGCAGGACAGGGGCCGCTGCTGGGCGGGTAGAGCAGTACTTC
CASSRTGAAAGRVEQYF
>TRBV20-1|NA|TRBJ2-5|TRBD2
TGCAGTGCTAGAGTGGGTAGCGGGAGGGCCGGAGAGACCCAGTACTTC
CSARVGSGRAGETQYF
>TRBV5-1|few|TRBJ1-1|TRBD1
TGCGCCAGCAGCCGAAACGGACAGGGAGGCACTGAAGCTTTCTTT
CASSRNGQGGTEAFF
>TRBV12-3/TRBV12-4|NA|TRBJ2-2|NA
TGTGCCAGCAGCCTATCCCACCCTAAGAACACCGGGGAGCTGTTTTTT
CASSLSHPKNTGELFF
>TRBV29-1|NA|TRBJ2-1|NA
TGCAGCGTGAGGGCTTTTGGGGACAATGAGCAGTTCTTC
CSVRAFGDNEQFF
>TRBV5-1|NA|TRBJ2-1|TRBD2
TGCGCCAGCAGCAAGGGACTAGCCGGTCTTAGTGAGCAGTTCTTC
CASSKGLAGLSEQFF
>TRBV20-1|NA|TRBJ2-3|TRBD2
TGCAGTGCTAGAGGACTAGCAGCAAGCACAGATACGCAGTATTTT
CSARGLAASTDTQYF
>TRBV10-3|few|TRBJ2-1|NA
TGTGCCATCAGTGAAGCGCTGATCTCCTACAATGAGCAGTTCTTC
CAISEALISYNEQFF
>TRBV15|NA|TRBJ2-1|TRBD1
TGTGCCACCAGCAGAGCTAGGGGGACAGGGGGGTACAATGAGCAGTTCTTC
CATSRARGTGGYNEQFF
>TRBV27|NA|TRBJ2-1|TRBD2
TGTGCCAGCAGCAAGCGGGAGGGCCATACGCAGTTCTTC
CASSKREGHTQFF
>TRBV29-1|few|TRBJ2-1|TRBD2
TGCAGCTCCGGACTAGCGGGGGACAATGAGCAGTTCTTC
CSSGLAGDNEQFF
>TRBV20-1|few|TRBJ1-1|NA
TGCAGTGCTAGACCCCTCCGGGACCTGCTGAACACTGAAGCTTTCTTT
CSARPLRDLLNTEAFF
>TRBV27|NA|TRBJ2-1|NA
TGTGCCAGCAGCCTAAGGTCCCCAGGGAACAATGAGCAGTTCTTC
CASSLRSPGNNEQFF
>TRBV10-1|NA|TRBJ2-3|TRBD2
TGCGCCAGCAGTGAATGGCTAGCGGCTAGCACAGATACGCAGTATTTT
CASSEWLAASTDTQYF